One sample yielded the 10 T cell receptor beta chains listed below, sequenced in a study of blood T cell repertoires in COVID-19. Sequenced by immunoSEQ multiplex PCR; TCRdb stores in-frame clones only, minus some. Here the sample spans over 70,000 clones, roughly 72% being singletons. The sample consisted of peripheral blood. The receptors were gathered from a man aged 70 or older with acute or convalescent COVID-19.

This chain links TRBV10-2 with TRBJ2-5; tentative D call: TRBD1 (5 bases). CDR1 is WSHSY, CDR2 SAAADI, per germline. The CDR3 runs to 13 residues. V lost 5 bases to trimming and J lost 5 bases, with 12 bases between them. CDR3 nucleotide sequence: TGCGCCAGCAGTAGGACACCGTATGAGACCCAGTACTTC. Amino acids: CASSRTPYETQYF.

The chain employs TRBV7-9 and TRBJ2-2, with 7 positions matching TRBD1. Germline values: CDR1 SEHNR, CDR2 FQNEAQ (reference sequence). The CDR3 totals 15 residues. V lost 3 bases, J lost 5 bases, and 6 bases stayed unmatched. The CDR3 here is CASSFAGRGTGELFF. CDR3 sequence (DNA): TGTGCCAGCAGCTTCGCCGGCAGGGGGACCGGGGAGCTGTTTTTT.

This chain links TRBV12-3 or TRBV12-4 with TRBJ1-2; a possible D gene is TRBD1 (6 bases). V was pared by 5 bases and J by 3 bases, with 10 bases between. CDR3 length: 13 amino acids. This chain's CDR3 is CASSPGQYYGYTF. DNA of the CDR3: TGTGCCAGCAGTCCCGGACAGTACTATGGCTACACCTTC.

This clone was counted once. The V and J genes are TRBV5-1 and TRBJ2-2; tentative D call: TRBD1 (6 bases). The germline CDR1 and CDR2 sequences are SGHRS and YFSETQ. V lost 6 bases and J 4 bases, leaving 16 bases between the germline ends. The CDR3 runs 15 residues. The CDR3, as DNA: TGCGCCAGCAAAGTATCGCAGGGGTTCACCGGGGAGCTGTTTTTT. Translated: CASKVSQGFTGELFF.

The CDR3 bases are TGTGCCAGCAGCTTAGATCAGGGGTCAGAGGAAAAACTGTTTTTT. Translated: CASSLDQGSEEKLFF. This chain uses TRBV7-9 with TRBJ1-4, with D possibly being TRBD1 (6 bases). The V end was cut by 1 base, the J end by 8 bases, with 14 bases between. The germline V gene has CDR1 SEHNR and CDR2 FQNEAQ (reference sequence). The CDR3 has 15 amino acids.

A few counts support this clone. The rearrangement links TRBV15 to TRBJ2-7; D possibly corresponds to TRBD1 (5 bases). The CDR3 sequence is 12 residues long. Per the germline V gene, CDR1 is LNHNV and CDR2 is YYDKDF (reference sequence). Trimming pared 0 bases from V and 13 bases from J, leaving 13 bases between. CDR3 loop: CATSRDRAGFYV. CDR3 bases: TGTGCCACCAGCAGAGACCGGGCAGGGTTTTACGTC.

The chain couples TRBV6-5 to TRBJ1-1; D is unresolved. The CDR3 is 13 residues long. Germline-derived CDR1 and CDR2 are MNHEY and SVGAGI. The germline V and J ends were trimmed by 11 bases and 6 bases, with 19 bases remaining between them. The CDR3 sequence: CASRRSPLSEAFF. CDR3 DNA: TGTGCCTCGCGGAGGAGCCCACTGTCTGAAGCTTTCTTT.

This clone was counted between two and nine times. J is TRBJ1-5 and V is TRBV27, with TRBD1 as a possible D gene (5 bases). Between the trimmed V and J ends, which lost 5 bases and 1 base, there was a span of 18 bases. This CDR3 has 17 amino acids. Germline CDR1 is MNHEY and CDR2 is SMNVEV (reference sequence). The CDR3 DNA reads as TGTGCCAGCAGTACCCTTCAGGGTTTAATGAGCAATCAGCCCCAGCATTTT. It is translated as CASSTLQGLMSNQPQHF.

V and J are TRBV6-2 or TRBV6-3 and TRBJ1-5; D is uncertain. The length of the CDR3 is 14 residues. The V end was cut by 6 bases, the J end by 3 bases, with 12 bases between. The germline gives CDR1 MNHEY, CDR2 SVGEGT. The CDR3 DNA follows: TGTGCCAGCAGCCGTGGGAGCGACAATCAGCCCCAGCATTTT. Its translation: CASSRGSDNQPQHF.

The chain couples TRBV24-1 to TRBJ2-7; D remains ambiguous. V gave up 8 bases and J gave up 0 bases, with 25 bases separating them. CDR3 length equals 18 residues. The germline gives CDR1 KGHDR, CDR2 SFDVKD. CDR3 sequence (DNA): TGTGCCACCATTTCAATTGTACGTATGGGCTTCAGCTCCTACGAGCAGTACTTC. Its protein is CATISIVRMGFSSYEQYF.